This TCR beta chain was found in a study of blood T cells in healthy people across ages. General study points: Higher diversity, along with more naive CD4+ cells, distinguished long-lived donors from aged donors. Diversity of TCR beta correlated strongly with naive T cell percentage.

In regard to this clonotype: Its antigen is not identified.

For the second PCR, which ran for 7 to 11 cycles, a sample-barcoded 5' primer and a J-beta primer mix were used. Each cDNA molecule received a tag from a template-switch adaptor that had 12 random nucleotides. TCRdb re-analysed the 5' RACE reads in MiXCR, keeping a single row per CDR3 protein. The sample lists approximately 880,000 distinct CDR3 sequences, roughly 43% occurring once. Sequencing used blood. The TCR comes from a man younger than 40 in good health.

CDR3: CASSYALDSQETQYF. The CDR3 DNA follows: TGTGCCAGCAGTTACGCCTTGGACAGCCAAGAGACCCAGTACTTC. The chain couples TRBV6-6 to TRBJ2-5; tentatively, D is TRBD1 (6 bases). CDR1 MNHNY and CDR2 SVGAGI come from the germline V gene (reference sequence). This CDR3 comprises 15 residues. Trimming shortened V by 2 bases and J by 1 base, and 11 bases separated the two germline ends.